The rows below give T cell receptor beta chains drawn from one sample of a study of blood T cell repertoires in COVID-19. Using immunoSEQ multiplex PCR, the repertoire was profiled, and TCRdb retains in-frame clones only, with some absent. Among about 190,000 clones listed, approximately 82% were seen once. The sample taken for sequencing was peripheral blood. These TCRs come from a man aged 50 or older with active or convalescent COVID-19. The CDR3 runs from the conserved cysteine through the conserved F or W. The D gene is left open where the match is weak. Expanded clones get a size class; other rows say once, few or many, or leave the size out.

size	V	D	J	CDR3	DNA
few	TRBV16	TRBD2	TRBJ2-3	CASSNIAGGPQDTQYF	TGTGCCAGCAGCAACATAGCGGGAGGCCCCCAAGATACGCAGTATTTT
many	TRBV30	NA	TRBJ1-3	CAWTKMGGSGNTIYF	TGTGCCTGGACCAAAATGGGGGGGTCTGGAAACACCATATATTTT
NA	TRBV28	NA	TRBJ1-4	CASRRTDRNNEKLFF	TGTGCCAGCAGGAGAACCGACAGGAATAATGAAAAACTGTTTTTT
NA	TRBV5-1	NA	TRBJ2-5	CASSFTEPQETQYF	TGCGCCAGCAGCTTTACCGAGCCCCAAGAGACCCAGTACTTC
NA	TRBV7-8	NA	TRBJ1-5	CASSPNPRGVNQPQHF	TGTGCCAGCAGCCCCAATCCGCGGGGAGTCAATCAGCCCCAGCATTTT
NA	TRBV6-5	TRBD1	TRBJ1-1	CASSYDGQGWNTEAFF	TGTGCCAGCAGTTATGACGGACAGGGCTGGAACACTGAAGCTTTCTTT
NA	TRBV2	NA	TRBJ1-2	CASSGGAGYGYTF	TGTGCCAGCAGTGGGGGCGCCGGCTATGGCTACACCTTC
few	TRBV3-1/TRBV3-2	NA	TRBJ1-5	CASSQAPQSNQPQHF	TGTGCCAGCAGCCAGGCTCCACAGTCCAATCAGCCCCAGCATTTT
NA	TRBV19	TRBD1	TRBJ2-3	CASGVDRAGTDTQYF	TGTGCCAGTGGAGTAGACAGGGCAGGCACAGATACGCAGTATTTT
NA	TRBV11-1	NA	TRBJ1-1	CASSPFTGRDTEAFF	TGTGCCAGCAGCCCGTTTACAGGGAGAGACACTGAAGCTTTCTTT
NA	TRBV28	TRBD1	TRBJ1-2	CASNPKRGTGANYGYTF	TGTGCCAGCAACCCGAAGAGGGGGACAGGGGCTAACTATGGCTACACCTTC
NA	TRBV6-5	NA	TRBJ2-7	CASTKGQGSHEQYF	TGTGCCAGCACCAAAGGGCAGGGTTCCCACGAGCAGTACTTC
NA	TRBV27	NA	TRBJ2-2	CASSLGRVTGELFF	TGTGCCAGCAGTTTAGGGCGGGTTACCGGGGAGCTGTTTTTT
once	TRBV7-9	TRBD1	TRBJ2-7	CASSSPGQGGSYEQYF	TGTGCCAGCAGCTCCCCGGGACAGGGGGGCTCCTACGAGCAGTACTTC
NA	TRBV7-2	TRBD1	TRBJ1-4	CASSLNSGGYQIF	TGTGCCAGCAGCTTAAACTCAGGGGGTTACCAAATTTTT
NA	TRBV5-4	NA	TRBJ2-7	CASSLVGGAQQYF	TGTGCCAGCAGCTTGGTAGGGGGGGCCCAGCAGTACTTC
NA	TRBV4-1	TRBD2	TRBJ2-7	CASSQRLAGVSYEQYF	TGCGCCAGCAGCCAAAGACTAGCGGGAGTCTCCTACGAGCAGTACTTC
NA	TRBV7-9	TRBD2	TRBJ2-7	CASRRQGGSYEQYF	TGTGCCAGCAGACGCCAGGGAGGGTCCTACGAGCAGTACTTC
NA	TRBV19	TRBD1	TRBJ1-1	CAISDRGKTEAFF	TGTGCCATCTCAGACAGGGGAAAGACTGAAGCTTTCTTT
NA	TRBV5-1	TRBD1	TRBJ2-7	CASSLAGQGYEQYF	TGCGCCAGCAGCTTGGCGGGACAGGGTTACGAGCAGTACTTC
once	TRBV7-9	NA	TRBJ1-2	CASSPRGAGYGYTF	TGTGCCAGCAGTCCCAGGGGTGCTGGTTATGGCTACACCTTC
NA	TRBV6-5	NA	TRBJ1-1	CASTAIQGTEAFF	TGTGCCAGCACCGCGATACAGGGCACTGAAGCTTTCTTT
NA	TRBV19	TRBD2	TRBJ2-1	CASSIGRPLAGGYNEQFF	TGTGCCAGTAGTATAGGACGCCCCCTAGCGGGGGGGTACAATGAGCAGTTCTTC
NA	TRBV7-9	TRBD1	TRBJ2-7	CASSHSTGIAYEQYF	TGTGCCAGCAGCCATTCGACAGGGATCGCCTACGAGCAGTACTTC